What follows are 27 T cell receptor beta chains derived from one specimen sequenced in a study of T-cell reconstitution after alpha-beta-depleted transplantation in children (dated by TCRdb to 2015 to 2016). The treatment or condition label on this specimen signifies: allogeneic hematopoietic cell transplantation with graft depleted of TCRalphabeta T cells and CD19 B cells. Preparation of the library involved PCR. The sequencer listed for this sample is Illumina HiSeq 2500. TCR libraries were prepared with molecular barcoding, using unique molecular identifiers to normalize TCRbeta repertoire quantification. The public reads were reanalyzed by TCRdb: fastp trimming at Q25, MiXCR alignment, in-frame beta chains only. Here each entry gathers all rows of one CDR3 protein and keeps the most common genes and DNA. The sample table lists fewer than 350,000 distinct CDR3 sequences, over 7.5% of them with a count of one. The ten largest clones represent approximately 9.6% of the sample.

Overall results and qualifications from the work: Over subsequent months, a decline in hyperexpanded clone frequencies was noted, and after one year, T-cell counts and TCRbeta diversity were mostly ascribed to newly produced T cells.

These receptors lack a known antigen. The material was peripheral blood, obtained 360 days after TCRalphabeta/CD19-depleted stem cell transplant. These receptors were obtained from a female patient between 2 and 15 years old who had a stem cell transplant for Fanconi anemia, so the T cells may come from the graft donor.

This clonotype has only a few counts. The gene calls are TRBV20-1 and TRBJ2-1; 16 bases are a match to TRBD2. The CDR3 runs 17 residues. With V trimmed by 4 bases and J by 1 base, 4 bases remained unmatched. CDR1 DFQATT and CDR2 SNEGSKA come from the germline V gene (reference sequence). The CDR3 DNA follows: TGCAGTGCTACGGGGACTAGCGGGGGGGTTTCCTACAATGAGCAGTTCTTC. Translating gives CSATGTSGGVSYNEQFF.

The sample holds one count of this clonotype. The CDR3 coding sequence is TGTGCCAGCCGAGACGGACATCCCGGGGAGCTGTTTTTT. Translation: CASRDGHPGELFF. J is TRBJ2-2 and V is TRBV6-5; D perhaps matches TRBD1 (5 bases). V lost 8 bases, J lost 6 bases, and 13 bases lay in between. There are 13 residues in the CDR3. From germline, CDR1 is MNHEY and CDR2 SVGAGI.

The chain uses TRBV4-2 and TRBJ1-2; D unresolved. This CDR3 region has 13 residues. The germline V and J ends were trimmed by 9 bases and 4 bases, with 15 bases remaining between them. Germline CDR1 is LGHNA and CDR2 is YNFKEQ. CDR3 in amino acids: CARGPGPLYGYTF. CDR3 nucleotide sequence: TGTGCCAGGGGCCCCGGGCCCCTCTATGGCTACACCTTC.

This clonotype was seen ten or more times. The CDR3 sequence is CASIQGGQETQYF. The CDR3 nucleotides read TGTGCCAGCATTCAGGGAGGGCAAGAGACCCAGTACTTC. The genes are TRBV2 and TRBJ2-5; 7 nucleotides match TRBD2. After removal of 7 bases from V and 2 bases from J, the junction contained 4 bases not matched to a gene. The length of the CDR3 is 13 residues. CDR1 and CDR2 (germline): SNHLY, FYNNEI.

This clonotype was detected ten times or more. The gene calls are TRBV7-3 and TRBJ1-1; TRBD1 aligns across 8 bases. The V gene's germline CDR1 is SGHTA and CDR2 FQGTGA. This CDR3 contains 13 residues. The trim removed 6 bases at V and 4 bases at J, leaving 4 bases unmatched. The CDR3 spells CASRQQGGTEAFF. CDR3 DNA: TGTGCCAGCAGGCAACAGGGGGGCACTGAAGCTTTCTTT.

This clonotype was picked up many times. This chain connects TRBV27 to TRBJ2-5, with D possibly being TRBD2 (6 bases). CDR1 and CDR2 from the germline V gene are MNHEY and SMNVEV (reference sequence). CDR3 length equals 11 residues. V lost 8 bases and J 5 bases, leaving 9 bases between the germline ends. The CDR3 DNA reads TGTGCCAGCGAACGGGGGGAGACCCAGTACTTC. Encoded protein: CASERGETQYF.

This clonotype was found many times. V gene TRBV6-5 combines with J gene TRBJ2-1; 9 bases agree with TRBD2. The CDR3 length is 16 residues. The J segment lost 2 bases and the V segment lost 2 bases, leaving 4 bases of the junction unmatched. CDR1 MNHEY and CDR2 SVGAGI come from the germline V gene. The CDR3 loop is CASSYVASGAYNEQFF. The CDR3 DNA is TGTGCCAGCAGTTACGTTGCTAGCGGGGCCTACAATGAGCAGTTCTTC.

This clonotype has at least ten counts. The junction and the germline gene differ at one end; a read error may be behind it. The V gene is TRBV7-7, the J gene TRBJ2-5; a possible D gene is TRBD1 (5 bases). This CDR3 spans 13 amino acids. CDR1 is SSHAT and CDR2 is FNYEAQ in the germline V gene (reference sequence). CDR3 bases: TGTGCTAGCAGCTTATTCAACAGGGAGACCCAGTACTTC. This encodes CASSLFNRETQYF.

This clonotype was seen many times. The genes are TRBV12-3 or TRBV12-4 and TRBJ1-2, with no clear D. V was cut by 5 bases and J by 4 bases, with 20 bases left in between. CDR3 length: 16 amino acids. CDR3 coding DNA: TGTGCCAGCAGTCCCACATCCCCAGAGGTCATCTATGGCTACACCTTC. Amino acid sequence: CASSPTSPEVIYGYTF.

This clonotype was picked up many times. CDR3 nucleotides: TGCGCCAGCAGCCAAGACTCTGGGGCCAACGTCCTGACTTTC. This encodes CASSQDSGANVLTF. The rearrangement joins TRBV5-1 to TRBJ2-6; D uncertain. Germline V gene sequence: CDR1 SGHRS, CDR2 YFSETQ. Trimming stripped 4 bases from V and 0 bases from J, with 5 bases between. The CDR3 runs to 14 residues.

The V gene is TRBV27, the J gene TRBJ2-5, with D possibly called TRBD1 or TRBD2 (6 bases each). This CDR3 comprises 13 residues. Germline V gives CDR1 MNHEY, CDR2 SMNVEV (reference sequence). The V end lost 5 bases, the J end lost 7 bases, and 14 bases lay between the germline ends. Here the CDR3 reads CASSPGGGWTQYF. The DNA of the CDR3 is TGTGCCAGCAGTCCCGGAGGGGGGTGGACCCAGTACTTC.

This chain's CDR3 is CASSLMAGNTIYF. CDR3 nucleotides: TGTGCCAGCAGCTTAATGGCCGGAAACACCATATATTTT. The chain couples TRBV11-2 to TRBJ1-3; D ambiguous. This CDR3 spans 13 amino acids. V lost 2 bases to trimming and J lost 4 bases, with 6 bases between them. Germline CDR1 is SGHAT and CDR2 is FQNNGV.

The chain combines TRBV10-2 with TRBJ2-7; 7 bases are a match to TRBD2. The length of the CDR3 is 14 residues. V lost 3 bases and J lost 2; bases outside the gene matches: 4. Looked up from germline, CDR1 is WSHSY and CDR2 is SAAADI. The CDR3 region is CASSDWGRAYEQYF. The CDR3 nucleotides are TGCGCCAGCAGTGACTGGGGGAGGGCCTACGAGCAGTACTTC.

This clonotype showed up many times. The genes are TRBV7-2 and TRBJ2-7; possibly TRBD2 for D (5 bases). V lost 1 base, J lost 7 bases, and 11 bases lay in between. CDR3 length: 13 amino acids. Germline V gene data show CDR1 as SGHTA and CDR2 as FQGNSA. CDR3 in DNA: TGTGCCAGCAGCTTAGGGGGAGAAAGGGAGCAGTACTTC. As protein: CASSLGGEREQYF. The full variable domain, in which reference TRBV7-2 and TRBJ2-7 provide the parts outside the CDR3, is GAGVSQSPSNKVTEKGKDVELRCDPISGHTALYWYRQSLGQGLEFLIYFQGNSAPDKSGLPSDRFSAERTGGSVSTLTIQRTQQEDSAVYLCASSLGGEREQYFGPGTRLTVT.

This clonotype showed up just a few times. The chain employs TRBV4-1 and TRBJ2-7; 7 positions match TRBD2. The CDR3 has 18 amino acids. Germline loops: CDR1 MGHRA, CDR2 YSYEKL. The V segment lost 4 bases and the J segment 0 bases; nucleotides outside the gene matches: 15. The CDR3 DNA is TGCGCCAGCAGCCCGCACTCACATAGCGGGCTACGCTCCTACGAGCAGTACTTC. Amino acids: CASSPHSHSGLRSYEQYF.

The V call is TRBV29-1, the J call TRBJ1-1; no clear D gene. Trimming took off 3 bases at V and 1 base at J, with 6 bases between the two ends. Germline V gene data show CDR1 as SQVTM and CDR2 as ANQGSEA. This CDR3 spans 12 amino acids. The CDR3 reads CSVDLPNTEAFF. CDR3 sequence (DNA): TGCAGCGTTGACCTCCCGAACACTGAAGCTTTCTTT. The entire variable domain, with the rest obtained from reference TRBV29-1 and TRBJ1-1, is as follows: SAVISQKPSRDICQRGTSLTIQCQVDSQVTMMFWYRQQPGQSLTLIATANQGSEATYESGFVIDKFPISRPNLTFSTLTVSNMSPEDSSIYLCSVDLPNTEAFFGQGTRLTVV.

This clonotype was picked up a small number of times. V and J are TRBV18 and TRBJ2-7; 9 bases fit TRBD2. Germline CDR1 KGHSH, CDR2 LQKENI. The junction had 7 bases not matched to a gene; V was cut back by 4 bases and J by 3 bases. The CDR3 length is 15 residues. This CDR3 reads CASSRDLAGLYEQYF. The CDR3 nucleotides are TGTGCCAGCTCACGGGACCTAGCGGGGCTCTACGAGCAGTACTTC.

This clonotype came up many times. The chain is built from TRBV4-3 and TRBJ2-4; D call uncertain. Germline values: CDR1 LGHNA, CDR2 YSLEER. The CDR3 is 12 amino acids. Trimming pared 0 bases from V and 9 bases from J, leaving 6 bases between. CDR3 sequence (DNA): TGCGCCAGCAGCCAAGACTCCGGCATTCAGTACTTC. Translated: CASSQDSGIQYF.

This clonotype was observed at least ten times. The chain carries TRBV5-1 and TRBJ1-1; 11 bases fit TRBD1. CDR3 size: 15 residues. Looked up from germline, CDR1 is SGHRS and CDR2 is YFSETQ. Unmatched junction bases numbered 6, after V lost 3 bases and J lost 5 bases. The chain's CDR3 is CASSWGQGGTTEAFF. Here the CDR3 DNA reads TGCGCCAGCAGCTGGGGACAGGGGGGAACGACTGAAGCTTTCTTT.

This clonotype was counted at least ten times. The rearrangement joins TRBV9 to TRBJ2-3; TRBD2 is a possible D gene (5 bases). This CDR3 comprises 17 residues. Between the trimmed V and J ends, which lost 0 bases and 0 bases, there was a span of 14 bases. The germline gives CDR1 SGDLS, CDR2 YYNGEE. CDR3 sequence: CASSVGLAGTSTDTQYF. The CDR3 nucleotides are TGTGCCAGCAGCGTAGGGCTAGCTGGTACTAGCACAGATACGCAGTATTTT.

This clonotype has ten or more counts. This chain joins TRBV20-1 and TRBJ2-3, with TRBD2 as a possible D gene (7 bases). The CDR3 length is 14 residues. V was trimmed by 4 bases and J by 2 bases, leaving 13 bases between them. Germline CDR1 is DFQATT and CDR2 is SNEGSKA (reference sequence). CDR3 loop: CSAIPGGATDTQYF. The CDR3 DNA follows: TGCAGTGCTATCCCGGGGGGCGCCACAGATACGCAGTATTTT.

This clonotype was picked up many times. The rearrangement joins TRBV12-3 or TRBV12-4 to TRBJ1-2, with 9 bases matching TRBD1. CDR3 length equals 18 residues. V lost 3 bases and J lost 0; bases outside the gene matches: 11. CDR3 bases: TGTGCCAGCAGTTTGCGGACAGGGGCGTACGGAGCTAACTATGGCTACACCTTC. Protein sequence: CASSLRTGAYGANYGYTF.

This clonotype was seen at least ten times. This chain connects TRBV30 to TRBJ2-4; D gene uncertain. CDR1 and CDR2 from the germline V gene are GTSNPN and SVGIG (reference sequence). The length of the CDR3 is 14 residues. The CDR3, as DNA: TGTGCGTGTTCGGGTCGTTTAGCCAAAAACATTCAGTACTTC. Protein: CACSGRLAKNIQYF.

The table lists this clonotype with a few counts. The rearrangement links TRBV20-1 to TRBJ1-6; D is uncertain. The CDR3 has 14 amino acids. Trimming took 5 bases from V and 9 from J, leaving 17 bases between them. From germline, CDR1 is DFQATT and CDR2 SNEGSKA (reference sequence). The CDR3 DNA reads TGCAGTGCTGAAATCGAGCGGGAGGTTTCACCCCTCCACTTT. Translating gives CSAEIEREVSPLHF.

V usage is TRBV7-8 and J usage is TRBJ1-2; the D gene is possibly TRBD1 (6 bases). This CDR3 has 12 residues. Germline CDR1 SGHVS, CDR2 FQNEAQ. Trimming pared 3 bases from V and 6 bases from J, leaving 8 bases between. CDR3 sequence: CASSFNRDGYTF. The CDR3 DNA reads as TGTGCCAGCAGCTTCAACAGGGATGGCTACACCTTC.

This clonotype was detected ten times or more. The chain employs TRBV5-5 and TRBJ2-1; 12 bases map to TRBD2. V was pared by 0 bases and J by 6 bases, with 4 bases of the junction left unmatched. CDR1 is SGHKS, CDR2 YYEKEE, per germline (reference sequence). This CDR3 is built from 16 residues. The CDR3 coding sequence is TGTGCCAGCAGCTTGGCCCCTAGCGGGGGGGGCAATGAGCAGTTCTTC. Its protein is CASSLAPSGGGNEQFF.

The rearrangement uses TRBV7-9 and TRBJ1-3, with a possible D match to TRBD1 (6 bases). Trimming shortened V by 3 bases and J by 0 bases, and 9 bases separated the two germline ends. Per germline, CDR1 SEHNR and CDR2 FQNEAQ (reference sequence). The CDR3 is 15 amino acids. The CDR3 sequence: CASSFNRDSGNTIYF. The CDR3 region has the DNA TGTGCCAGCAGCTTTAACAGGGACTCTGGAAACACCATATATTTT.